Sequencing of this T cell receptor (beta chain) was carried out in a study of T cell responses to AZD1222 COVID-19 vaccine. Clones were read by immunoSEQ multiplex PCR, and TCRdb kept only the in-frame ones, dropping some. The sample records about 110,000 clones, around 82% being singletons. The V end was cut by 3 bases, the J end by 1 base, with 11 bases between. The CDR3 consists of 15 residues. Germline CDR1 is SGHRS and CDR2 is YFSETQ. The clonotype was recovered from an adult in good health. Sequenced material: peripheral blood, taken on day 0 of AZD1222 vaccination. The rearrangement uses TRBV5-1 and TRBJ1-5, with D perhaps TRBD1 (6 bases). The CDR3 sequence: CASSWGGASNQPQHF. The CDR3 region has the DNA TGCGCCAGCAGCTGGGGGGGGGCGAGCAATCAGCCCCAGCATTTT.